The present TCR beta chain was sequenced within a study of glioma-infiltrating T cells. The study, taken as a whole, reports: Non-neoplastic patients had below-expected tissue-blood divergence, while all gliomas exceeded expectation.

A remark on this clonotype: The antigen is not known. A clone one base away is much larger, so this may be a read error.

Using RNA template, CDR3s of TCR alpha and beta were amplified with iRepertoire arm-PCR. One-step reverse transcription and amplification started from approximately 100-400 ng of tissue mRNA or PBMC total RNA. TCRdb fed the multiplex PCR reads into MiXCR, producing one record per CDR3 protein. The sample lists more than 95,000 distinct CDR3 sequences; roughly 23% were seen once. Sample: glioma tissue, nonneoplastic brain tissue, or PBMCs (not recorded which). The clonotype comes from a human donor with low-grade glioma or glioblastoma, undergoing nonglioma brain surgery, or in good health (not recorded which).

The CDR3 here is CAISPRGNLEKLFF. The CDR3 nucleotides read TGTGCCATCAGCCCCAGAGGGAACCTTGAAAAACTGTTTTTT. V is TRBV10-3 and J is TRBJ1-4; no firm D call. The ends were cut back, 6 bases at V and 7 bases at J, with 15 bases in the middle. This CDR3 region has 14 residues. Germline V gene sequence: CDR1 ENHRY, CDR2 SYGVKD.